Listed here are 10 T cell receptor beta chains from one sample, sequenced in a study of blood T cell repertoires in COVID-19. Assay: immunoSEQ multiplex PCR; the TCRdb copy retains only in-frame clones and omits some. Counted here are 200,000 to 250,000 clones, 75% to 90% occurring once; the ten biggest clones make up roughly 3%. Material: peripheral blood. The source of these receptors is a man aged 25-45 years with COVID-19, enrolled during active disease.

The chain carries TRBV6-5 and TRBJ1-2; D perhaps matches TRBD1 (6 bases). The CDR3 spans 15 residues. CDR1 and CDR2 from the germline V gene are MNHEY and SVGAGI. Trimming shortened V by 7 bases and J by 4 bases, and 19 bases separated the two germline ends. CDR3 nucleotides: TGTGCCAGCACCCCGACCCAAGGGGGTATCTATGGCTACACCTTC. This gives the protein CASTPTQGGIYGYTF.

DNA for the CDR3: TGTGCCAGCAGCTTGGGGGCAGGGGGCCCCGGGGGGTATGGTTCACCCCTCCACTTT. It specifies CASSLGAGGPGGYGSPLHF. V and J are TRBV5-4 and TRBJ1-6, with TRBD1 identical over 8 bases. This CDR3 has 19 residues. With V trimmed by 0 bases and J by 9 bases, 17 bases remained unmatched. Germline V gene data show CDR1 as SGHNT and CDR2 as YYREEE (reference sequence).

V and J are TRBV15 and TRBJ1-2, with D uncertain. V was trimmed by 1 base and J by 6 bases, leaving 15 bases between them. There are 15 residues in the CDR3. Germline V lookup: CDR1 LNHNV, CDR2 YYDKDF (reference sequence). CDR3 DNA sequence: TGTGCCACCAGCAGAGTAGGCCGTACGAGGGATGGCTACACCTTC. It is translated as CATSRVGRTRDGYTF.

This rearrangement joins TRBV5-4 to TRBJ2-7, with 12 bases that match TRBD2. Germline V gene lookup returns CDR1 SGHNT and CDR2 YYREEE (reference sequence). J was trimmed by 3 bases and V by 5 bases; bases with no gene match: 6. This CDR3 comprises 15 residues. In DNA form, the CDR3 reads TGTGCCAGCAGTTCCGGGACTAGCGGGTACTACGAGCAGTACTTC. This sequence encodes CASSSGTSGYYEQYF.

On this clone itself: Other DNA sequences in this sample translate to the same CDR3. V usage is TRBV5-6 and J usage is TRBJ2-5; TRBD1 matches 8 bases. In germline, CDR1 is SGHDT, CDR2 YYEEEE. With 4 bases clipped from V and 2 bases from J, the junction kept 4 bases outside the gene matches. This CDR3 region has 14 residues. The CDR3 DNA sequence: TGTGCCAGCAGCACCGGACAGGGTCAAGAGACCCAGTACTTC. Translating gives CASSTGQGQETQYF.

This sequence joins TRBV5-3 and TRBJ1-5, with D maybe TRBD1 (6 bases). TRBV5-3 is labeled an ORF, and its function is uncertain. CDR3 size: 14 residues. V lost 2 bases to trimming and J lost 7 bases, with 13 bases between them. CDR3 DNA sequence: TGTGCCAGAAGCTTCTCAGGGGTGGGACAGCCCCAGCATTTT. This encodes CARSFSGVGQPQHF.

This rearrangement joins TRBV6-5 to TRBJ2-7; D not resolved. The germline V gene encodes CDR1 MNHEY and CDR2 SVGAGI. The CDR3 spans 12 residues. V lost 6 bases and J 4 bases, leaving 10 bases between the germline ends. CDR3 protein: CASRTTLYEQYF. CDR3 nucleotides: TGTGCCAGCAGGACGACTCTATACGAGCAGTACTTC.

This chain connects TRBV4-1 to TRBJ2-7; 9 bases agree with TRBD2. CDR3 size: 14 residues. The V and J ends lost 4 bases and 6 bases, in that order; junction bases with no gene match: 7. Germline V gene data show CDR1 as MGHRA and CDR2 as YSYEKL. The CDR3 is CASSLGLAGTEQYF. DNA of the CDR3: TGCGCCAGCAGCCTCGGCCTAGCGGGAACCGAGCAGTACTTC.

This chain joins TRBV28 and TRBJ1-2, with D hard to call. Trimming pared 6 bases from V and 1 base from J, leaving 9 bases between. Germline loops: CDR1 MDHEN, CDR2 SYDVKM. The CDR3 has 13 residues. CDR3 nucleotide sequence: TGTGCCAGCAGCCTAGTAGTTAACTATGGCTACACCTTC. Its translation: CASSLVVNYGYTF.

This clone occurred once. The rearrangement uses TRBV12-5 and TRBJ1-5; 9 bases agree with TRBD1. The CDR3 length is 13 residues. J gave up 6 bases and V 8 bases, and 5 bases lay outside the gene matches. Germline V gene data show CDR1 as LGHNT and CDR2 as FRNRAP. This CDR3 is CASSGQGSQPQHF. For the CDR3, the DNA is TGTGCTAGTAGCGGACAGGGGAGTCAGCCCCAGCATTTT.